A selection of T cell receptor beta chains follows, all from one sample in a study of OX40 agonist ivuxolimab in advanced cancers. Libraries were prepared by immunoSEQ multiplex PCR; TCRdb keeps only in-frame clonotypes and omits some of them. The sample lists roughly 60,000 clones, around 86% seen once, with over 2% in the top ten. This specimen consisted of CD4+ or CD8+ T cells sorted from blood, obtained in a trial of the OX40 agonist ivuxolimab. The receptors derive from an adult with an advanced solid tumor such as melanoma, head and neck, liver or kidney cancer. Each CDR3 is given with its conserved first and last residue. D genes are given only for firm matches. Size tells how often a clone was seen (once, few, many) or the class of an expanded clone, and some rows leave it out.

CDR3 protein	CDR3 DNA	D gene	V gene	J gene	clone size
CAWSGGGWEQYF	TGTGCCTGGAGTGGAGGGGGTTGGGAGCAGTACTTC	.	TRBV30	TRBJ2-7	.
CASSFTRMWGGGDTEAFF	TGTGCCAGCAGCTTTACTCGGATGTGGGGCGGTGGGGACACTGAAGCTTTCTTT	.	TRBV5-6	TRBJ1-1	.
CATSTSGGKETQYF	TGTGCCACCTCGACTAGCGGGGGGAAAGAGACCCAGTACTTC	TRBD2	TRBV28	TRBJ2-5	few
CASSVLGEDTQYF	TGTGCCAGCAGCGTACTAGGGGAAGATACGCAGTATTTT	.	TRBV9	TRBJ2-3	.
CASSPIEDSIHEQYF	TGTGCCAGCTCACCCATCGAGGACAGTATCCACGAGCAGTACTTC	.	TRBV18	TRBJ2-7	once
CASSLGTDRETQYF	TGTGCCAGCAGCTTAGGGACAGATAGAGAGACCCAGTACTTC	.	TRBV7-2	TRBJ2-5	.
CASSVVGTSYNEQFF	TGTGCCAGCAGCGTAGTGGGGACTAGCTACAATGAGCAGTTCTTC	TRBD2	TRBV9	TRBJ2-1	few
CASSLVGAAYEQYF	TGTGCCAGCAGCCTTGTAGGGGCAGCCTACGAGCAGTACTTC	.	TRBV6-5	TRBJ2-7	.
CASSDRGGQPQHF	TGTGCCAGCAGTGACAGGGGGGGACAGCCCCAGCATTTT	TRBD1	TRBV6-1	TRBJ1-5	.
CASSPFGGSNTEAFF	TGTGCCAGCAGCCCTTTTGGGGGATCCAACACTGAAGCTTTCTTT	.	TRBV5-8	TRBJ1-1	.
CASSLDLGNTEAFF	TGTGCCAGCAGCCTCGATCTGGGGAACACTGAAGCTTTCTTT	.	TRBV11-1	TRBJ1-1	.
CAIKLTESTDTQYF	TGTGCCATTAAACTCACAGAAAGCACAGATACGCAGTATTTT	.	TRBV10-3	TRBJ2-3	.
CAWSGTGQITEAFF	TGTGCCTGGAGTGGGACAGGGCAGATCACTGAAGCTTTCTTT	TRBD1	TRBV30	TRBJ1-1	.
CASSSGYGYTF	TGTGCCAGCAGCTCAGGGTATGGCTACACCTTC	.	TRBV6-5	TRBJ1-2	.
CASSQPGLAAYEQYF	TGCGCCAGCAGCCAGCCGGGACTAGCGGCTTACGAGCAGTACTTC	TRBD2	TRBV4-1	TRBJ2-7	.
CASSTGGASTDTQYF	TGTGCCAGCAGTACAGGTGGAGCTAGCACAGATACGCAGTATTTT	.	TRBV5-6	TRBJ2-3	.
CASSIDTGNYGYTF	TGTGCCAGTAGTATCGACACAGGGAACTATGGCTACACCTTC	.	TRBV19	TRBJ1-2	.
CATSRRAVAGNTIYF	TGTGCCACCAGCAGACGGGCGGTCGCTGGAAACACCATATATTTT	.	TRBV15	TRBJ1-3	.
CASSTGTLTYEQYF	TGTGCCAGCAGTACCGGGACTTTGACCTACGAGCAGTACTTC	.	TRBV28	TRBJ2-7	few
CASSGAVSGTGFAEQYF	TGCGCCAGCAGCGGGGCTGTTTCCGGGACAGGGTTTGCCGAGCAGTACTTC	TRBD1	TRBV5-1	TRBJ2-7	.
CASSLVLAGALWGANVLTF	TGTGCCAGCAGCTTGGTACTAGCGGGGGCCCTGTGGGGGGCCAACGTCCTGACTTTC	TRBD2	TRBV5-4	TRBJ2-6	.
CASRGLAGVSYEQYF	TGCGCCAGCAGAGGACTAGCGGGGGTCTCCTACGAGCAGTACTTC	TRBD2	TRBV10-1	TRBJ2-7	.
CASSLVVFRTGIHEQYF	TGTGCCAGCAGCTTAGTAGTCTTCAGGACAGGGATCCACGAGCAGTACTTC	TRBD1	TRBV7-8	TRBJ2-7	.
CATEVGSSNYGYTF	TGTGCCACCGAAGTGGGCAGCTCTAACTATGGCTACACCTTC	.	TRBV10-3	TRBJ1-2	once
CAISVGYYGYTF	TGTGCCATCAGTGTGGGTTATTATGGCTACACCTTC	.	TRBV10-3	TRBJ1-2	.
CASSIAGSGQPQHF	TGTGCCAGTAGTATAGCAGGGTCTGGTCAGCCCCAGCATTTT	.	TRBV19	TRBJ1-5	.
CAWSGSGYGELFF	TGTGCCTGGAGTGGGTCGGGGTACGGGGAGCTGTTTTTT	.	TRBV30	TRBJ2-2	once